A single sample is the source of the 8 T cell receptor beta chains below, sequenced in a study of regulatory T cells in long-lasting Graves disease. CDR3 regions were amplified by Arm-PCR using iRepertoire HTBI primers to build TCR beta libraries. In TCRdb, the multiplex PCR reads were re-called with MiXCR into one record per CDR3 protein. The profile shows under 450,000 distinct CDR3 sequences, about a quarter of them singletons. The sample's time point: persistent/refractory GD, antithyroid drugs over 5 years with positive TRAb. The TCR library used RNA extracted from PBMCs. The source was peripheral blood mononuclear cells (PBMCs), collected when the disease was refractory, from a patient treated with antithyroid drugs. The source of these receptors is a female donor with Graves disease.

The table lists this clonotype with a few counts. J is TRBJ2-7 and V is TRBV24-1; possibly TRBD1 or TRBD2 for D (6 bases each). Trimming took 3 bases from V and 7 from J, leaving 21 bases between them. This CDR3 contains 16 residues. The germline gives CDR1 KGHDR, CDR2 SFDVKD. The CDR3 loop is CATSDRRAGTKWEQYF. In DNA form, the CDR3 reads TGTGCCACCAGTGATCGGAGGGCCGGGACAAAGTGGGAGCAGTACTTC.

The chain uses TRBV20-1 and TRBJ2-7, with D possibly being TRBD1 (6 bases). Looked up from germline, CDR1 is DFQATT and CDR2 is SNEGSKA (reference sequence). The V end was cut by 5 bases, the J end by 3 bases, with 14 bases between. The CDR3 is 13 amino acids. The CDR3 nucleotides read TGCAGTGCTGGTACAGGGACCTACTACGAGCAGTACTTC. Encoded protein: CSAGTGTYYEQYF.

This clonotype was picked up many times. V usage is TRBV7-8 and J usage is TRBJ2-7, with D uncertain. Trimming cost V 5 bases and J 7 bases, with 9 bases left between them. The CDR3 is 11 amino acids. Germline CDR1 and CDR2: SGHVS and FQNEAQ. The chain's CDR3 is CASSPGWEQYF. DNA for the CDR3: TGTGCCAGCAGCCCTGGCTGGGAGCAGTACTTC. Combining the CDR3 with reference TRBV7-8 and TRBJ2-7 gives the whole variable domain GAGVSQSPRYKVAKRGQDVALRCDPISGHVSLFWYQQALGQGPEFLTYFQNEAQLDKSGLPSDRFFAERPEGSVSTLKIQRTQQEDSAVYLCASSPGWEQYFGPGTRLTVT.

The chain is built from TRBV6-9 and TRBJ2-7; D uncertain. Germline V gene sequence: CDR1 MNHGY, CDR2 SVAAGI. The CDR3 is made up of 16 amino acids. With 2 bases removed from V and 0 bases from J, the gap between germline ends came to 14 bases. DNA for the CDR3: TGTGCCAGCAGTTATGGGCGGCAGTCAAGCTCCTACGAGCAGTACTTC. Translated: CASSYGRQSSSYEQYF.

This clonotype has only a few counts. The rearrangement links TRBV6-5 to TRBJ1-5; 11 positions match TRBD1. With V trimmed by 2 bases and J by 6 bases, 9 bases remained unmatched. CDR1 MNHEY and CDR2 SVGAGI come from the germline V gene. This CDR3 region has 17 residues. This CDR3 reads CASSYRPGQGGSQPQHF. CDR3 DNA: TGTGCCAGCAGTTACCGGCCGGGACAGGGGGGCAGTCAGCCCCAGCATTTT.

This clonotype was found many times. V is TRBV12-5 and J is TRBJ1-1; D is possibly TRBD1 (6 bases). V gave up 0 bases and J gave up 1 base, with 18 bases separating them. Germline V gene lookup returns CDR1 LGHNT and CDR2 FRNRAP. The CDR3 consists of 18 residues. The CDR3 protein is CASGLVREVDSWNTEAFF. CDR3 DNA: TGTGCTAGTGGTTTGGTACGGGAAGTGGACAGCTGGAACACTGAAGCTTTCTTT.

This clonotype was counted only a few times. CDR3 bases: TGTGCCAGCACCAAAAGGGGGCCTAGGGATCTCAATGAGCAGTTCTTC. This encodes CASTKRGPRDLNEQFF. The chain uses TRBV2 and TRBJ2-1; 7 nucleotides align to TRBD1. V dropped 7 bases and J dropped 6; count of bases not matched to a gene: 15. Germline assignment: CDR1 SNHLY and CDR2 FYNNEI. This CDR3 contains 16 residues.

The sample holds a few counts of this clonotype. This chain connects TRBV20-1 to TRBJ2-7; 7 nucleotides line up with TRBD1. Germline V gene lookup returns CDR1 DFQATT and CDR2 SNEGSKA (reference sequence). The CDR3 loop spans 16 amino acids. V lost 5 bases, J lost 2 bases, and 15 bases stayed unmatched. CDR3 loop: CSAARASGGSTYEQYF. CDR3 coding DNA: TGCAGTGCTGCCAGGGCTTCAGGGGGTTCGACCTACGAGCAGTACTTC.